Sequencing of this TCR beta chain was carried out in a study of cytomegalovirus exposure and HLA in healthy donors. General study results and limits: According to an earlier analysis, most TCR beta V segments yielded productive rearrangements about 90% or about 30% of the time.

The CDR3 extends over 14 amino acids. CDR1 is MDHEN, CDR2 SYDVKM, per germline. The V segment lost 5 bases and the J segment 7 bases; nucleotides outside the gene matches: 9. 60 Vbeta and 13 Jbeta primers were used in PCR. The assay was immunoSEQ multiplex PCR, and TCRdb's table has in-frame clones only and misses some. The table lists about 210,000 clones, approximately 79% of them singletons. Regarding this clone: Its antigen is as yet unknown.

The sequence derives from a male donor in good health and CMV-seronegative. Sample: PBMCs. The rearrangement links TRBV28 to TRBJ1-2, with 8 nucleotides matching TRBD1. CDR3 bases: TGTGCCAGCAGTCCCCCCGGGACAGGAAGTGGCTACACCTTC. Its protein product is CASSPPGTGSGYTF.